This T cell receptor (beta chain) was obtained from a study of shared clonotypes between healthy human individuals. Findings and caveats of the study: Apart from blood, nothing was sampled; tissue repertoires likely differ. For naive CD4 cells, roughly 5% of clonotypes were shared across a few donors.

TCRdb's copy holds only in-frame clones and misses some; the assay was immunoSEQ multiplex PCR. The sample gives about 600,000 clones, approximately 97% of which show up once; 0.045% to 0.06% is in the top ten. A word on this clone: Its antigen remains unknown. Other DNA sequences in this specimen translate into the identical CDR3.

The sample was naive CD4+ T cells sorted from blood. The subset: CD45RA+ positively selected. The source of this sequence is a young woman in good health.

CDR3 residues: CASSSPGLNTEAFF. The CDR3 DNA reads TGTGCCAGCAGTTCCCCGGGCCTTAACACTGAAGCTTTCTTT. The gene calls are TRBV28 and TRBJ1-1; no definite D call. The CDR3 runs 14 residues. Germline CDR1 reads MDHEN; CDR2 reads SYDVKM. V lost 4 bases and J 2 bases, leaving 11 bases between the germline ends. The full variable domain, rest sourced from reference TRBV28 and TRBJ1-1, is DVKVTQSSRYLVKRTGEKVFLECVQDMDHENMFWYRQDPGLGLRLIYFSYDVKMKEKGDIPEGYSVSREKKERFSLILESASTNQTSMYLCASSSPGLNTEAFFGQGTRLTVV.